This paragraph covers one TCR beta chain sequence. These data originate in a study of cytomegalovirus exposure and HLA in healthy donors. The data were produced by immunoSEQ multiplex PCR, yet TCRdb's version contains in-frame clones alone and is incomplete. The sample comprises roughly 150,000 clones, 90% to 97% of which are singletons, and more than 0.7% rests with the top ten. Sequencing was performed on PBMCs. The TCR sequence derives from a woman younger than 35 in good health and CMV-seronegative.

The CDR3 loop is CSVVSGGETQYF. As DNA, the CDR3 is TGCAGCGTTGTTTCGGGGGGCGAGACCCAGTACTTC. The rearrangement joins TRBV29-1 to TRBJ2-5, with D maybe TRBD2 (7 bases). The CDR3 covers 12 residues. Trimming shortened V by 4 bases and J by 5 bases, and 11 bases separated the two germline ends. CDR1 SQVTM and CDR2 ANQGSEA come from the germline V gene.